This TCR beta chain was identified in a study of PD-1 blockade in classical Hodgkin lymphoma. Clones were read by immunoSEQ multiplex PCR, and TCRdb kept only the in-frame ones, dropping some. The table has over 25,000 clones, 80% to 90% seen once. Every patient relapsed after autologous stem cell transplantation, and brentuximab vedotin exposure varied. The study isolated CD8+ T cells from thawed PBMCs by magnetic negative selection. The CDR3 has 13 residues. CDR1 is SGHKS and CDR2 is YYEKEE in the germline V gene (reference sequence). V dropped 5 bases and J dropped 5 bases, with 13 bases sitting between them.

Sample: CD8+ T cells from blood, taken at baseline. The chain couples TRBV5-5 to TRBJ2-5; D perhaps matches TRBD2 (5 bases). The clonotype comes from a human donor with classical Hodgkin lymphoma. The CDR3, as DNA: TGTGCCAGCAGTTCTCGGGGTAGGGAGACCCAGTACTTC. It yields the protein CASSSRGRETQYF.